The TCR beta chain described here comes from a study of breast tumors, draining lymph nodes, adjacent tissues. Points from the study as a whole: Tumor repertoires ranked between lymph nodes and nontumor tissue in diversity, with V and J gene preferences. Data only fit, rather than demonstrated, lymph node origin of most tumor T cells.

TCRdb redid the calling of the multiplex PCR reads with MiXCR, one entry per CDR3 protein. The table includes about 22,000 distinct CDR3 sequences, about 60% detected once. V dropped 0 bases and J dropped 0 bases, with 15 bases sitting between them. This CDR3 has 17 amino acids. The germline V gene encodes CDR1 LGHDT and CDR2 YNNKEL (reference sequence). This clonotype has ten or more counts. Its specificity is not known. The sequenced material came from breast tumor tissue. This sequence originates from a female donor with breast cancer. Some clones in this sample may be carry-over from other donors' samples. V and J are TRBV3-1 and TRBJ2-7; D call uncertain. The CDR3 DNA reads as TGTGCCAGCAGCCAAGAATCCGGGCCAGCGAGCTCCTACGAGCAGTACTTC. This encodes CASSQESGPASSYEQYF.